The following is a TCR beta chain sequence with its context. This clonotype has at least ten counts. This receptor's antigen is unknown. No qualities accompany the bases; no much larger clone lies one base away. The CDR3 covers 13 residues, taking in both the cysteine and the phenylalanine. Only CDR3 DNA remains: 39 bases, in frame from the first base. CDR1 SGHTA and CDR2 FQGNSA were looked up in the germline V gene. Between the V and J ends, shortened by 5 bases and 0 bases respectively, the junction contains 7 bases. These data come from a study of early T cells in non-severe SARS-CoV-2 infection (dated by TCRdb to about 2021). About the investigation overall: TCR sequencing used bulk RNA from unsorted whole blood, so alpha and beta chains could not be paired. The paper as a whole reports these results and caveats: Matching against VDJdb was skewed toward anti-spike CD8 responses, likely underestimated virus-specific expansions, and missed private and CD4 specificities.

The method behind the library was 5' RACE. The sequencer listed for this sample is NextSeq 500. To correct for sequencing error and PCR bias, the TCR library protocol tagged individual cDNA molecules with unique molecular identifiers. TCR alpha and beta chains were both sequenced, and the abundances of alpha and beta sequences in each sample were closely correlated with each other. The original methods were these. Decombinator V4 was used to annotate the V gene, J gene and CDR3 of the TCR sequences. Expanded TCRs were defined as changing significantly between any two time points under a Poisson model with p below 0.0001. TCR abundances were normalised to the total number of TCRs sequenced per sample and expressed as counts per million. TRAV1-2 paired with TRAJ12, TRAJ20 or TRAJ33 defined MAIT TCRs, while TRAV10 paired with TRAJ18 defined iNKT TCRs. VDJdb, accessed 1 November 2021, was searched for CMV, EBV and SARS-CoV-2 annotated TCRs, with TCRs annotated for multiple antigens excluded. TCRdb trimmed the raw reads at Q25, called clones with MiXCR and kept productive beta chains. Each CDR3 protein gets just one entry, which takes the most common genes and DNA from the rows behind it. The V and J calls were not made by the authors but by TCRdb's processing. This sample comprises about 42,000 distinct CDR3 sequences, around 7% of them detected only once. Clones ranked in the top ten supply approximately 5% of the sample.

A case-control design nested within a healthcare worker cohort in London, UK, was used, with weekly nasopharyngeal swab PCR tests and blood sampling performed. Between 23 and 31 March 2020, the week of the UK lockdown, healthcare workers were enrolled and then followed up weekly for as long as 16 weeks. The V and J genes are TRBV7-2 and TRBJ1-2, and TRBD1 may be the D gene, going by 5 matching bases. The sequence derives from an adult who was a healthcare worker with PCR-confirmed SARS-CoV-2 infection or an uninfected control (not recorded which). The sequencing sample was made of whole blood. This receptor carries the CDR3 CASSPRANYGYTF. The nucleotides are TGTGCCAGCAGCCCCAGGGCTAACTATGGCTACACCTTC. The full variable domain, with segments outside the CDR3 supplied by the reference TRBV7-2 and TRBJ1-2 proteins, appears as GAGVSQSPSNKVTEKGKDVELRCDPISGHTALYWYRQSLGQGLEFLIYFQGNSAPDKSGLPSDRFSAERTGGSVSTLTIQRTQQEDSAVYLCASSPRANYGYTFGSGTRLTVV.